The 14 T cell receptor beta chains listed next were all sequenced from one sample in a study of cytomegalovirus exposure and HLA in healthy donors. Primers included in the PCR were 60 Vbeta and 13 Jbeta primers. Using immunoSEQ multiplex PCR, the repertoire was profiled, and TCRdb retains in-frame clones only, with some absent. The table records roughly 100,000 clones, 70% to 80% of them present only once. The specimen sequenced was PBMCs. These receptors were collected from a woman aged 55-70 years in good health and CMV-seropositive.

J is TRBJ2-5 and V is TRBV27; a possible D gene is TRBD1 (5 bases). The CDR3 runs 13 residues. CDR1 MNHEY and CDR2 SMNVEV come from the germline V gene (reference sequence). V lost 6 bases, J lost 2 bases, and 10 bases lay in between. The CDR3 spells CASRKGNQETQYF. The CDR3, as DNA: TGTGCCAGCAGGAAGGGGAATCAAGAGACCCAGTACTTC.

The genes are TRBV4-1 and TRBJ2-2; TRBD2 might be the D (6 bases). V was shortened by 1 base and J by 6 bases, with 9 bases between the two germline ends. CDR1 and CDR2 from the germline V gene are MGHRA and YSYEKL. This CDR3 is 14 amino acids long. The CDR3 DNA reads TGCGCCAGCAGCCAAGGGGGGAGGTCCGGGGAGCTGTTTTTT. This gives the protein CASSQGGRSGELFF.

The chain has TRBV11-3 and TRBJ2-1, with 13 positions matching TRBD2. The germline CDR1 and CDR2 sequences are SGHNT and YENEEA. This CDR3 is built from 16 residues. Trimming removed 1 base from V and 6 bases from J; junction bases left unmatched: 3. The CDR3 here is CASSLGGLAGINEQFF. The CDR3 coding sequence is TGTGCCAGCAGCTTAGGGGGACTAGCGGGAATCAATGAGCAGTTCTTC.

The V call is TRBV7-2, the J call TRBJ2-3; 7 bases map to TRBD2. The CDR3 sequence is 17 residues long. V was clipped by 1 base and J by 2 bases; unmatched bases: 9. Looked up from germline, CDR1 is SGHTA and CDR2 is FQGNSA. The CDR3 nucleotides read TGTGCCAGCAGCTTAGTTCATGCTAGCGGTCCCACAGATACGCAGTATTTT. It encodes CASSLVHASGPTDTQYF.

This chain joins TRBV9 and TRBJ2-1, with 11 bases fitting TRBD2. The CDR3 loop spans 16 amino acids. V was clipped by 4 bases and J by 8 bases; unmatched bases: 11. Germline lookup yields CDR1 SGDLS and CDR2 YYNGEE. This CDR3 reads CASSSGPTSGIYEQFF. In nucleotides, the CDR3 is TGTGCCAGCAGCTCCGGCCCGACTAGCGGGATATATGAGCAGTTCTTC.

This sequence joins TRBV6-5 and TRBJ2-1, with TRBD1 as a possible D gene (5 bases). Germline CDR1 and CDR2: MNHEY and SVGAGI. The CDR3 is 16 amino acids. The V gene lost 4 bases and the J gene lost 0 bases, with 13 bases spanning the gap. The CDR3 here is CASSWGRTTSYNEQFF. The CDR3 nucleotides read TGTGCCAGCAGTTGGGGCAGAACGACCTCCTACAATGAGCAGTTCTTC.

The chain has TRBV6-1 and TRBJ1-5, with D tentatively TRBD1 (6 bases). The germline V gene encodes CDR1 MNHNS and CDR2 SASEGT. Trimming stripped 7 bases from V and 6 bases from J, with 16 bases between. The CDR3 has 14 residues. CDR3 sequence reads: CASTMIQGVQPQHF. CDR3 coding DNA: TGTGCCAGCACCATGATACAGGGTGTTCAGCCCCAGCATTTT.

V and J are TRBV4-2 and TRBJ1-2, with 9 bases matching TRBD1. Germline V lookup: CDR1 LGHNA, CDR2 YNFKEQ. Losses at the gene ends were 3 bases for V and 7 bases for J; bases not matched to a gene: 3. CDR3 length equals 13 residues. In DNA, the CDR3 is TGTGCCAGCAGCCAGGTGACAGGGGGTGGCTACACCTTC. This codes for CASSQVTGGGYTF.

This clone came up once. The chain couples TRBV5-6 to TRBJ1-2, with D hard to call. CDR1 SGHDT and CDR2 YYEEEE come from the germline V gene. The CDR3 spans 13 residues. Trimming shortened V by 0 bases and J by 1 base, and 4 bases separated the two germline ends. CDR3 region: CASSLGSNYGYTF. The CDR3 bases are TGTGCCAGCAGCTTGGGCAGTAACTATGGCTACACCTTC.

V usage is TRBV19 and J usage is TRBJ2-5; 10 bases align to TRBD2. From germline, CDR1 is LNHDA and CDR2 SQIVND (reference sequence). With V trimmed by 3 bases and J by 9 bases, 10 bases remained unmatched. The CDR3 totals 15 residues. The CDR3 DNA is TGTGCCAGTAGTATGGCACTAGCGGGGACCGGGGCCCAGTACTTC. Translation: CASSMALAGTGAQYF.

In regard to this clone: At the DNA level, this CDR3 is encoded by other sequences in the same sample as well. J is TRBJ2-7 and V is TRBV7-2, with TRBD1 matching 8 bases. J gave up 4 bases and V 3 bases, and 5 bases lay outside the gene matches. This CDR3 spans 14 amino acids. Per germline, CDR1 SGHTA and CDR2 FQGNSA. The chain's CDR3 is CASSFGQGSYEQYF. The CDR3 DNA follows: TGTGCCAGCAGCTTTGGACAGGGATCATACGAGCAGTACTTC. The variable domain in full, with the rest retrieved from reference TRBV7-2 and TRBJ2-7, is GAGVSQSPSNKVTEKGKDVELRCDPISGHTALYWYRQSLGQGLEFLIYFQGNSAPDKSGLPSDRFSAERTGGSVSTLTIQRTQQEDSAVYLCASSFGQGSYEQYFGPGTRLTVT.

The chain carries TRBV11-2 and TRBJ2-7; 9 bases are a match to TRBD1. This CDR3 spans 14 amino acids. Germline assignment: CDR1 SGHAT and CDR2 FQNNGV. With V trimmed by 6 bases and J by 5 bases, 8 bases remained unmatched. The CDR3 sequence is CASRYTGTGNEQYF. CDR3 in DNA: TGTGCCAGCAGATACACCGGGACAGGGAACGAGCAGTACTTC.

This chain joins TRBV30 and TRBJ1-2; the match to TRBD1 covers 9 bases. In germline, CDR1 is GTSNPN, CDR2 SVGIG (reference sequence). With 8 bases clipped from V and 7 bases from J, the junction kept 14 bases outside the gene matches. This CDR3 comprises 14 residues. CDR3 amino acids: CALGQGTFSSGYTF. The DNA of the CDR3 is TGTGCCCTCGGACAGGGGACGTTTTCGAGTGGCTACACCTTC.

The chain is built from TRBV7-6 and TRBJ2-7; the D gene is possibly TRBD2 (7 bases). The CDR3 is 15 amino acids. The V end was cut by 5 bases, the J end by 4 bases, with 18 bases between. Germline CDR1 SGHVS, CDR2 FNYEAQ. Here the CDR3 reads CASSPRGGAPYEQYF. CDR3 in DNA: TGTGCCAGCAGCCCAAGGGGGGGGGCTCCTTACGAGCAGTACTTC.